Below, one T cell receptor beta chain is given with its context. As yet, its antigen is unknown. Naive CD8 cells were CD45RO-negative, positively selected for CCR7, excluding terminally differentiated effector memory CD45RA+ cells. Trimming removed 6 bases from V and 7 bases from J; junction bases left unmatched: 10. Germline V gives CDR1 MDHEN, CDR2 SYDVKM. The CDR3 is 16 amino acids. The sample comes from a study of shared clonotypes between healthy human individuals. As processed by the authors: Filtering differed for immunoSEQ, which gave only junction sequences without quality scores. The assay was immunoSEQ multiplex PCR, and TCRdb's table has in-frame clones only and misses some. V, J and clone size are those of that table, while D and trimming were read from the DNA. The sample holds roughly 590,000 clones, 95% to 96% seen once. Study results and limitations: For sorted subsets, rarefaction showed incomplete sequencing despite large depth.

The sequence came from a woman in her twenties or thirties in good health. This chain links TRBV28 with TRBJ2-2, with 11 bases aligning to TRBD1. Material: naive CD8+ T cells sorted from blood. Here the CDR3 DNA reads TGTGCCAGCAGCGACCGGACAGGGGGCGCCGGCGGGGAGCTGTTTTTT. Translation gives CASSDRTGGAGGELFF.